Listed here are 22 T cell receptor beta chains from one sample, sequenced in a study of blood T cell repertoires in COVID-19. Assay used: immunoSEQ multiplex PCR; TCRdb lists only in-frame clones, some missing. The data show tens of thousands of clones, roughly 88% seen once. Specimen: peripheral blood. These receptors all come from a human donor in a cohort sampled during active COVID-19.

This clone was counted once. The V call is TRBV5-6, the J call TRBJ1-2; D might be TRBD1 (5 bases). The germline CDR1 and CDR2 sequences are SGHDT and YYEEEE. V was cut by 4 bases and J by 7 bases, with 17 bases left in between. The CDR3 contains 14 residues. CDR3 in DNA: TGTGCCAGCAGCAGCACGGACACAAAGGTTGGCTACACCTTC. This codes for CASSSTDTKVGYTF.

This chain connects TRBV7-9 to TRBJ1-2, with 7 positions matching TRBD1. Germline V gene lookup returns CDR1 SEHNR and CDR2 FQNEAQ (reference sequence). This CDR3 is built from 15 residues. The V and J ends lost 5 bases and 1 base, in that order; junction bases with no gene match: 7. The CDR3 coding sequence is TGTGCCAGCAGCCAGGCGGACAGGATTAACTATGGCTACACCTTC. Translating it yields CASSQADRINYGYTF.

The rearrangement uses TRBV28 and TRBJ1-2, with a tentative D call TRBD1 (6 bases). V was clipped by 8 bases and J by 5 bases, with 15 bases between them. CDR1 MDHEN and CDR2 SYDVKM come from the germline V gene. CDR3 size: 13 residues. The CDR3 reads CASRRTVGYGYTF. The CDR3 bases are TGTGCCAGCCGACGGACAGTTGGATATGGCTACACCTTC.

This clone has a handful of counts. The V call is TRBV5-1, the J call TRBJ1-2; 7 bases are a match to TRBD1. Trimming at V came to 3 bases and at J to 3 bases, leaving 5 bases not matched to a gene. Germline V gives CDR1 SGHRS, CDR2 YFSETQ. CDR3 length: 14 amino acids. The CDR3 here is CASSSGTVYYGYTF. The CDR3 DNA follows: TGCGCCAGCAGCTCCGGGACAGTCTACTATGGCTACACCTTC.

The rearrangement uses TRBV14 and TRBJ1-2; 12 nucleotides agree with TRBD1. The CDR3 has 15 amino acids. The V segment lost 4 bases and the J segment 6 bases; nucleotides outside the gene matches: 6. Germline V gene sequence: CDR1 SGHDN, CDR2 FVKESK. This chain's CDR3 is CASSPPGQGANGYTF. The CDR3 nucleotides read TGTGCCAGCAGCCCGCCGGGACAGGGGGCAAATGGCTACACCTTC.

The chain links TRBV15 to TRBJ2-6, with D perhaps matching TRBD1 (5 bases). Trimming cost V 3 bases and J 4 bases, with 16 bases left between them. The CDR3 is made up of 17 amino acids. CDR1 LNHNV and CDR2 YYDKDF come from the germline V gene (reference sequence). The CDR3 region is CATSRTPWTTGANVLTF. The CDR3 nucleotides are TGTGCCACCAGCAGGACCCCCTGGACAACCGGGGCCAACGTCCTGACTTTC.

The rearrangement links TRBV6-4 to TRBJ2-6, with D possibly matching TRBD2 (6 bases). The germline gives CDR1 MRHNA, CDR2 SNTAGT. V gave up 3 bases and J gave up 0 bases, with 9 bases separating them. CDR3 size: 16 residues. CDR3 coding DNA: TGTGCCAGCAGTGAGCGGGAAAGCTCTGGGGCCAACGTCCTGACTTTC. The encoded protein is CASSERESSGANVLTF.

J is TRBJ2-3 and V is TRBV10-3, with D uncertain. This CDR3 region has 14 residues. CDR1 and CDR2 from the germline V gene are ENHRY and SYGVKD. Trimming took off 11 bases at V and 6 bases at J, with 21 bases between the two ends. CDR3 residues: CASRLGAAVDTQYF. CDR3 coding DNA: TGTGCCTCCCGGCTTGGTGCGGCTGTTGATACGCAGTATTTT.

This clone was recorded a few times. The V gene is TRBV15, the J gene TRBJ1-2; no clear D gene. The CDR3 is 14 residues long. The V end lost 9 bases, the J end lost 8 bases, and 22 bases lay between the germline ends. Germline V gene lookup returns CDR1 LNHNV and CDR2 YYDKDF (reference sequence). The CDR3 is CATSQPGTDRGYTF. The CDR3 bases are TGTGCCACTTCTCAACCGGGAACCGATAGGGGCTACACCTTC.

The V and J genes are TRBV24-1 and TRBJ2-1; 8 bases align to TRBD1. This CDR3 spans 15 amino acids. Germline V lookup: CDR1 KGHDR, CDR2 SFDVKD. J lost 5 bases, V lost 5 bases, and 7 bases had no gene match. CDR3 sequence (DNA): TGTGCCACCAGTGGGACAGGGTCATTAGACAATGAGCAGTTCTTC. Translation gives CATSGTGSLDNEQFF.

The chain employs TRBV30 and TRBJ1-4, with 9 bases identical to TRBD1. The V gene's germline CDR1 is GTSNPN and CDR2 SVGIG (reference sequence). The CDR3 extends over 12 amino acids. In nucleotides, the CDR3 is TGTGCGTCTGACAGGGGGAATGAAAAACTGTTTTTT. Translating it yields CASDRGNEKLFF. Full variable domain (remainder filled in from reference TRBV30 and TRBJ1-4): SQTIHQWPATLVQPVGSPLSLECTVEGTSNPNLYWYRQAAGRGLQLLFYSVGIGQISSEVPQNLSASRPQDRQFILSSKKLLLSDSGFYLCASDRGNEKLFFGSGTQLSVL.

This chain links TRBV2 with TRBJ1-5; weak D call: TRBD1 (5 bases). V dropped 1 base and J dropped 5 bases, with 9 bases sitting between them. In germline, CDR1 is SNHLY, CDR2 FYNNEI. The CDR3 extends over 14 amino acids. The chain's CDR3 is CASSEGQGYQPQHF. In nucleotides, the CDR3 is TGTGCCAGCAGTGAAGGTCAGGGCTATCAGCCCCAGCATTTT. The variable domain in full, with the rest retrieved from reference TRBV2 and TRBJ1-5, is EPEVTQTPSHQVTQMGQEVILRCVPISNHLYFYWYRQILGQKVEFLVSFYNNEISEKSEIFDDQFSVERPDGSNFTLKIRSTKLEDSAMYFCASSEGQGYQPQHFGDGTRLSIL.

The chain joins TRBV30 to TRBJ1-2; the match to TRBD1 covers 8 bases. Losses at the gene ends were 7 bases for V and 4 bases for J; bases not matched to a gene: 11. This CDR3 is 14 amino acids long. Germline V gene lookup returns CDR1 GTSNPN and CDR2 SVGIG (reference sequence). The DNA of the CDR3 is TGTGCCTTTCAGGTGAAGGGACAGGTCTATGGCTACACCTTC. As protein: CAFQVKGQVYGYTF.

The rearrangement uses TRBV15 and TRBJ1-6; 8 bases agree with TRBD1. V shed 3 bases, J shed 0 bases, and the junction held 7 bases outside the gene matches. Germline CDR1 is LNHNV and CDR2 is YYDKDF (reference sequence). The CDR3 spans 18 residues. DNA for the CDR3: TGTGCCACCAGCAGTCGAGGACAGGGTCGCTCCTATAATTCACCCCTCCACTTT. This translates into CATSSRGQGRSYNSPLHF.

V and J are TRBV14 and TRBJ2-2; 9 bases line up with TRBD1. Trimming took 3 bases from V and 4 from J; bases not matched to a gene: 6. Germline loops: CDR1 SGHDN, CDR2 FVKESK. This CDR3 is 16 amino acids long. Here the CDR3 DNA reads TGTGCCAGCAGCCAGCAACAGGGGGCAGGCACCGGGGAGCTGTTTTTT. Amino acid sequence: CASSQQQGAGTGELFF.

This rearrangement joins TRBV30 to TRBJ1-3, with TRBD1 as a possible D gene (5 bases). The germline gives CDR1 GTSNPN, CDR2 SVGIG (reference sequence). With 3 bases removed from V and 6 bases from J, the gap between germline ends came to 15 bases. The CDR3 extends over 14 amino acids. CDR3 residues: CAWRPPGLENTIYF. The CDR3 region has the DNA TGTGCCTGGAGACCCCCGGGACTGGAAAACACCATATATTTT.

The chain employs TRBV2 and TRBJ2-1; a weak D match, TRBD2 (5 bases). Germline-derived CDR1 and CDR2 are SNHLY and FYNNEI. CDR3 size: 14 residues. With 7 bases removed from V and 5 bases from J, the gap between germline ends came to 15 bases. DNA of the CDR3: TGTGCCAGCACAAGCGGCCACCGCAACAATGAGCAGTTCTTC. The encoded protein is CASTSGHRNNEQFF.

J is TRBJ2-3 and V is TRBV10-1; 7 nucleotides agree with TRBD1. With V trimmed by 4 bases and J by 8 bases, 9 bases remained unmatched. Germline CDR1 and CDR2: WNHNN and SYGVQD (reference sequence). The CDR3 spans 14 residues. CDR3 amino acids: CASSGGQIESTQYF. CDR3 in DNA: TGCGCCAGCAGTGGGGGACAGATCGAAAGTACGCAGTATTTT.

The chain combines TRBV7-9 with TRBJ2-3; D gene unclear. Germline V gives CDR1 SEHNR, CDR2 FQNEAQ (reference sequence). V was trimmed by 2 bases and J by 5 bases, leaving 5 bases between them. The CDR3 is 12 residues long. The CDR3 here is CASSLFGDTQYF. CDR3 nucleotide sequence: TGTGCCAGCAGCTTATTCGGAGATACGCAGTATTTT.

The gene calls are TRBV2 and TRBJ1-1; 7 bases line up with TRBD1. This CDR3 spans 14 amino acids. Per germline, CDR1 SNHLY and CDR2 FYNNEI. The trim removed 6 bases at V and 3 bases at J, leaving 7 bases unmatched. CDR3 region: CASRTDRLYTEAFF. The CDR3, as DNA: TGTGCCAGCAGGACGGACAGGCTATACACTGAAGCTTTCTTT.

This chain links TRBV19 with TRBJ1-6, with a tentative D call TRBD1 (5 bases). Between the trimmed V and J ends, which lost 7 bases and 8 bases, there was a span of 12 bases. Per germline, CDR1 LNHDA and CDR2 SQIVND (reference sequence). This CDR3 spans 13 amino acids. The CDR3 DNA sequence: TGTGCCAGTACCCTGGGGGAGGATTCACCCCTCCACTTT. It translates to CASTLGEDSPLHF.

V is TRBV7-6 and J is TRBJ2-7, with 7 bases fitting TRBD2. From germline, CDR1 is SGHVS and CDR2 FNYEAQ. The CDR3 loop spans 16 amino acids. V was pared by 1 base and J by 0 bases, with 6 bases of the junction left unmatched. CDR3 nucleotides: TGTGCCAGCAGCTTAGACGCGGGAGAAAGCTCCTACGAGCAGTACTTC. Translating gives CASSLDAGESSYEQYF. Supplemented by reference TRBV7-6 and TRBJ2-7, the full variable domain reads GAGVSQSPRYKVTKRGQDVALRCDPISGHVSLYWYRQALGQGPEFLTYFNYEAQQDKSGLPNDRFSAERPEGSISTLTIQRTEQRDSAMYRCASSLDAGESSYEQYFGPGTRLTVT.